This entry lists 18 T cell receptor beta chains sequenced from one sample in a study of shared clonotypes between healthy human individuals. The method was immunoSEQ multiplex PCR; TCRdb's version includes in-frame clones alone and lacks a portion of them. The table includes about 2.2 million clones, around 93% detected once. As defined, naive CD8 cells were CD45RO-negative and positively selected for CCR7, with terminally differentiated effector memory CD45RA+ cells excluded. The specimen was naive CD8+ T cells from PBMCs. The source of these receptors is a young man in good health. Some clones in this sample may be carry-over from other donors' samples.

The rearrangement links TRBV19 to TRBJ1-2; perhaps TRBD1 as D (5 bases). In germline, CDR1 is LNHDA, CDR2 SQIVND (reference sequence). The CDR3 sequence is 14 residues long. The germline V and J ends were trimmed by 3 bases and 3 bases, with 11 bases remaining between them. The CDR3 loop is CASSIWTNYYGYTF. The CDR3 bases are TGTGCCAGTAGTATCTGGACAAATTACTATGGCTACACCTTC.

The chain employs TRBV7-9 and TRBJ1-4; maybe TRBD1 (6 bases). Trimming shortened V by 4 bases and J by 5 bases, and 14 bases separated the two germline ends. This CDR3 is built from 15 residues. Germline CDR1 and CDR2: SEHNR and FQNEAQ (reference sequence). CDR3 protein: CASSSQSGANEKLFF. In DNA form, the CDR3 reads TGTGCCAGCAGCTCGCAATCAGGGGCCAATGAAAAACTGTTTTTT.

This clone was picked up one time. The chain carries TRBV5-6 and TRBJ1-3; the D gene is possibly TRBD1 (6 bases). The V gene's germline CDR1 is SGHDT and CDR2 YYEEEE. The CDR3 is made up of 15 amino acids. V lost 0 bases and J lost 5, with 12 bases in between. CDR3 nucleotide sequence: TGTGCCAGCAGCTTGGATAGAACAGGGAGAAACACCATATATTTT. Its translation is CASSLDRTGRNTIYF.

The V call is TRBV5-4, the J call TRBJ2-7; TRBD1 might be the D (5 bases). Germline lookup yields CDR1 SGHNT and CDR2 YYREEE (reference sequence). The V and J ends lost 3 bases and 0 bases respectively, with 13 bases between them. The CDR3 is made up of 15 amino acids. The CDR3 protein is CASSSRGASSYEQYF. DNA of the CDR3: TGTGCCAGCAGCTCCCGTGGGGCAAGCTCCTACGAGCAGTACTTC.

The chain carries TRBV4-2 and TRBJ2-7; 7 bases are a match to TRBD2. Germline V lookup: CDR1 LGHNA, CDR2 YNFKEQ. The CDR3 contains 13 residues. V was clipped by 4 bases and J by 5 bases; unmatched bases: 5. DNA of the CDR3: TGTGCCAGCAGCCCTGGGCTAGCGGACGAGCAGTACTTC. Its protein is CASSPGLADEQYF.

The chain couples TRBV29-1 to TRBJ1-5; 10 bases line up with TRBD1. V trimming: 7 bases; J trimming: 10 bases; junction bases outside the gene matches: 7. The length of the CDR3 is 12 residues. Germline loops: CDR1 SQVTM, CDR2 ANQGSEA. The CDR3, as DNA: TGCAGCGCCCAGACAGGGGGCAGCCCCCAGCATTTT. Amino acid sequence: CSAQTGGSPQHF. Full variable domain (missing parts from reference TRBV29-1 and TRBJ1-5): SAVISQKPSRDICQRGTSLTIQCQVDSQVTMMFWYRQQPGQSLTLIATANQGSEATYESGFVIDKFPISRPNLTFSTLTVSNMSPEDSSIYLCSAQTGGSPQHFGDGTRLSIL.

The chain is built from TRBV27 and TRBJ1-5; D is undetermined. From germline, CDR1 is MNHEY and CDR2 SMNVEV (reference sequence). This CDR3 contains 13 residues. V lost 5 bases and J lost 13, with 18 bases in between. The CDR3 bases are TGTGCCAGCAGTCCAGGCCAGGCAGATCCACAGCATTTT. Translated, it gives CASSPGQADPQHF.

The genes are TRBV19 and TRBJ2-2; TRBD1 might be the D (6 bases). CDR1 and CDR2 (germline): LNHDA, SQIVND (reference sequence). The CDR3 loop spans 14 amino acids. Trimming shortened V by 6 bases and J by 0 bases, and 8 bases separated the two germline ends. This CDR3 is CASSRDTNTGELFF. The CDR3 nucleotides read TGTGCCAGTAGCCGGGACACGAACACCGGGGAGCTGTTTTTT.

The chain employs TRBV27 and TRBJ1-2; a possible D gene is TRBD1 (5 bases). In germline, CDR1 is MNHEY, CDR2 SMNVEV (reference sequence). This CDR3 has 14 amino acids. The V and J ends lost 3 bases and 5 bases respectively, with 13 bases between them. CDR3 nucleotide sequence: TGTGCCAGCAGTTTTTTCAGGGCGGGGTATGGCTACACCTTC. Amino acid sequence: CASSFFRAGYGYTF.

The rearrangement joins TRBV10-3 to TRBJ1-1, with 9 bases aligning to TRBD1. The germline V gene has CDR1 ENHRY and CDR2 SYGVKD. V was clipped by 5 bases and J by 4 bases; unmatched bases: 8. The CDR3 is made up of 15 amino acids. The CDR3 bases are TGTGCCATCAGTATAACAGGGGGCGCAACCACTGAAGCTTTCTTT. Protein sequence: CAISITGGATTEAFF.

This chain uses TRBV6-1 with TRBJ2-3, with TRBD2 identical over 10 bases. The CDR3 has 17 residues. V gave up 2 bases and J gave up 2 bases; unmatched junction bases: 7. Germline V gene lookup returns CDR1 MNHNS and CDR2 SASEGT. The CDR3 region has the DNA TGTGCCAGCAGTGAATCCCGGACTAGCGGATACACAGATACGCAGTATTTT. This sequence encodes CASSESRTSGYTDTQYF.

This chain uses TRBV7-2 with TRBJ1-1; D not resolved. This CDR3 spans 14 amino acids. V was shortened by 5 bases and J by 6 bases, with 16 bases between the two germline ends. CDR1 is SGHTA, CDR2 FQGNSA, per germline. The CDR3 loop reads CASSPVLDMSEAFF. The CDR3 coding sequence is TGTGCCAGCAGCCCGGTGTTGGATATGTCTGAAGCTTTCTTT.

The chain uses TRBV7-9 and TRBJ1-5, with 8 bases lining up with TRBD1. With 5 bases clipped from V and 5 bases from J, the junction kept 5 bases outside the gene matches. CDR1 is SEHNR and CDR2 is FQNEAQ in the germline V gene (reference sequence). The CDR3 has 14 amino acids. The CDR3 DNA sequence: TGTGCCAGCAGCCCAGGGGGCGACTATCAGCCCCAGCATTTT. Its translation is CASSPGGDYQPQHF.

The rearrangement uses TRBV4-3 and TRBJ2-1; D is unresolved. The V gene's germline CDR1 is LGHNA and CDR2 YSLEER. The CDR3 has 17 residues. V lost 0 bases and J lost 0, with 12 bases in between. The CDR3 nucleotides read TGCGCCAGCAGCCAAGAATCCAAGCTGACCTCCTACAATGAGCAGTTCTTC. Protein product: CASSQESKLTSYNEQFF.

The J gene is TRBJ2-3, the V gene TRBV5-6; D possibly corresponds to TRBD1 (5 bases). The CDR3 contains 16 residues. V was trimmed by 4 bases and J by 1 base, leaving 16 bases between them. Germline CDR1 SGHDT, CDR2 YYEEEE. CDR3 loop: CASSPRRVGGTDTQYF. DNA for the CDR3: TGTGCCAGCAGCCCTCGCAGGGTTGGTGGCACAGATACGCAGTATTTT.

This clone was seen just once. The chain links TRBV27 to TRBJ2-7; D is unclear. V gave up 6 bases and J gave up 3 bases, with 9 bases separating them. CDR3 length: 12 residues. Looked up from germline, CDR1 is MNHEY and CDR2 is SMNVEV (reference sequence). The DNA of the CDR3 is TGTGCCAGCAGCCCCGACATCTACGAGCAGTACTTC. This encodes CASSPDIYEQYF.

This rearrangement joins TRBV29-1 to TRBJ2-5; 8 nucleotides line up with TRBD2. This CDR3 has 16 residues. The trim removed 2 bases at V and 7 bases at J, leaving 15 bases unmatched. From germline, CDR1 is SQVTM and CDR2 ANQGSEA. The CDR3 DNA reads as TGCAGCGTTGAATTTCAAGGGGGACTAGAATTTGGGACCCAGTACTTC. It yields the protein CSVEFQGGLEFGTQYF. The full variable domain, completed using reference TRBV29-1 and TRBJ2-5, is SAVISQKPSRDICQRGTSLTIQCQVDSQVTMMFWYRQQPGQSLTLIATANQGSEATYESGFVIDKFPISRPNLTFSTLTVSNMSPEDSSIYLCSVEFQGGLEFGTQYFGPGTRLLVL.

The chain is built from TRBV29-1 and TRBJ1-3; maybe TRBD1 (5 bases). Deletions cut 6 bases from V and 2 bases from J, with 17 bases between. The germline gives CDR1 SQVTM, CDR2 ANQGSEA. The CDR3 is 15 residues long. The CDR3 protein is CSVLGTSKTGNTIYF. In DNA form, the CDR3 reads TGCAGCGTCCTCGGGACGTCCAAAACTGGAAACACCATATATTTT.